The clone carrying this T cell receptor beta chain showed up many times. The antigen is not known. TCRdb re-called the 5' RACE reads through MiXCR, storing one row per CDR3 protein. Among some 120,000 distinct CDR3 sequences listed, around 7% were seen once. The CDR3 spans 15 residues. CDR1 and CDR2 from the germline V gene are SGHRS and YFSETQ. V gave up 5 bases and J gave up 4 bases, with 16 bases separating them. The data are from a study of CD8 T cells in ankylosing spondylitis. Overall study results and limits: It was reported that disease-linked clones were significantly enriched in matched ankylosing spondylitis synovial fluid.

Source material: blood, either unsorted or a sorted T cell fraction (not recorded which). The chain joins TRBV5-1 to TRBJ1-5; D is unclear. This receptor was identified in a male donor with ankylosing spondylitis or in good health (not recorded which). The CDR3 coding sequence is TGCGCCAGCAGTAAGGACCCCGGCCTTAATCAGCCCCAGCATTTT. This gives the protein CASSKDPGLNQPQHF.